The TCR beta chain under discussion was sequenced for a study of a mutant IDH1 vaccine in newly diagnosed glioma. About the study: Treated individuals were about 62% male and roughly 40% female, averaging about 40 years of age.

Sequenced by immunoSEQ multiplex PCR; TCRdb stores in-frame clones only, minus some. The data contain 60,000 to 65,000 clones, roughly four fifths of them singletons. CDR3 length equals 14 residues. CDR1 and CDR2 from the germline V gene are SGHAT and FQNNGV. V was clipped by 4 bases and J by 10 bases, with 14 bases between them. Study-wide results and caveats: Shifts in the top peripheral T cell clonotypes seemed unrelated to pseudoprogression.

As for this clone: The target antigen is unknown.

The time point here: week 47, end of study. Every single dose of the vaccine, 300 ug of mutant IDH1 20-mer peptide, came with topical imiquimod. Eight vaccinations were given in weeks 1, 3, 5, 7, 11, 15, 19 and 23. The TCR originated in a man under 40 with glioma. The chain uses TRBV11-2 and TRBJ1-6; D is unclear. The material sequenced was PBMCs, taken from a glioma patient whose treatment included an IDH1 peptide vaccine. The CDR3 here is CASSSLQGGSPLHF. The CDR3, as DNA: TGTGCCAGCAGCTCTTTACAAGGAGGATCACCCCTCCACTTT.